Following are 3 T cell receptor beta chains from one sample sequenced in a study of blood T cell repertoires in COVID-19. Some clones are missing from TCRdb's copy, which holds only in-frame ones; the method was immunoSEQ multiplex PCR. The data hold about 310,000 clones, with around 89% observed a single time. The source material was PBMCs or T cells enriched from blood (not recorded which). The source of these receptors is a woman aged 18 to 35 with acute COVID-19.

The table lists this clone with a count of one. Compared with germline, one end of the junction differs, possibly owing to a read error. J is TRBJ2-7 and V is TRBV7-3; 7 nucleotides align to TRBD1. Germline CDR1 SGHTA, CDR2 FQGTGA. The length of the CDR3 is 14 residues. The CDR3 DNA sequence: TGTGCCAGCAGCCTAACGGGACAGTTCGACGAGCAGTACTTC. Its protein product is CASSLTGQFDEQYF.

The chain employs TRBV19 and TRBJ2-7, with a tentative D call TRBD1 (6 bases). From germline, CDR1 is LNHDA and CDR2 SQIVND (reference sequence). This CDR3 region has 14 residues. V was clipped by 5 bases and J by 3 bases, with 14 bases between them. CDR3 sequence (DNA): TGTGCCAGTAGTTTACGCCGGGACAACTACGAGCAGTACTTC. Translated, it gives CASSLRRDNYEQYF.

J is TRBJ1-1 and V is TRBV5-6; D may be TRBD1 (6 bases). This CDR3 is 14 amino acids long. V lost 0 bases, J lost 1 base, and 7 bases lay in between. CDR1 and CDR2 (germline): SGHDT, YYEEEE. CDR3 sequence (DNA): TGTGCCAGCAGCTTGGGGACAGAGAACACTGAAGCTTTCTTT. Translating it yields CASSLGTENTEAFF.